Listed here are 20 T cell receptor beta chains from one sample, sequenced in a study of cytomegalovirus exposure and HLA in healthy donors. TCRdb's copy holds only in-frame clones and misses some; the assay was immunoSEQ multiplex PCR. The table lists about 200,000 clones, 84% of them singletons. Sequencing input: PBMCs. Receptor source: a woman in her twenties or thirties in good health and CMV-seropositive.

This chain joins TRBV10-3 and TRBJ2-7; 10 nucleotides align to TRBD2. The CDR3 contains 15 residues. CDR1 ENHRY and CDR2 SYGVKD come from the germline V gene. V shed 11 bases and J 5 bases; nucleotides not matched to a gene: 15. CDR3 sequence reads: CAVQGVGTSANEQYF. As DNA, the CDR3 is TGTGCCGTCCAGGGGGTCGGGACTAGCGCTAACGAGCAGTACTTC.

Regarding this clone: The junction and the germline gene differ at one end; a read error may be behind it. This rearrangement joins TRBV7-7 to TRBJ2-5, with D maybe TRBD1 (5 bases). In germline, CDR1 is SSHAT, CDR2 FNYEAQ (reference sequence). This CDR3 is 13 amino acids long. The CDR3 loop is CASSLDREETQYF. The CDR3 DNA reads TGTGCTAGCAGCTTAGACAGAGAGGAGACCCAGTACTTC.

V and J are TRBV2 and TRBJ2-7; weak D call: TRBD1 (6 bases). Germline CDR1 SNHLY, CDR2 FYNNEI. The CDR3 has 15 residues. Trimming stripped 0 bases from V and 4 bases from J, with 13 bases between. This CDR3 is CASSEAGLRGYEQYF. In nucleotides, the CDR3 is TGTGCCAGCAGTGAAGCAGGCCTTAGGGGGTACGAGCAGTACTTC.

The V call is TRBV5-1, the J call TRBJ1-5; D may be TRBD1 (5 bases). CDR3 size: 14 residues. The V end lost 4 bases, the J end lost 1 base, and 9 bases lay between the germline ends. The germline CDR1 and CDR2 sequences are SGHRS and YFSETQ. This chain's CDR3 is CASSPGGSNQPQHF. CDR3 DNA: TGCGCCAGCAGCCCGGGGGGGAGCAATCAGCCCCAGCATTTT.

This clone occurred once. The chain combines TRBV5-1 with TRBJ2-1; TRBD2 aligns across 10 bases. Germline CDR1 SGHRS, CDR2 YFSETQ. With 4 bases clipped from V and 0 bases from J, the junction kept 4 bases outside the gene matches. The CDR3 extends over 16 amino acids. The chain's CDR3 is CASSGSGRASYNEQFF. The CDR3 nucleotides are TGCGCCAGCAGCGGGAGCGGGAGGGCCTCCTACAATGAGCAGTTCTTC.

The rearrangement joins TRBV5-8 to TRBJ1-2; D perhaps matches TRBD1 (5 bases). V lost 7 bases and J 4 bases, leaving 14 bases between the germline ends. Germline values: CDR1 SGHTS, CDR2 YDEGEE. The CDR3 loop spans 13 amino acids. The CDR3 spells CASGIRQRYGYTF. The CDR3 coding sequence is TGTGCCAGCGGAATCCGACAGCGCTATGGCTACACCTTC.

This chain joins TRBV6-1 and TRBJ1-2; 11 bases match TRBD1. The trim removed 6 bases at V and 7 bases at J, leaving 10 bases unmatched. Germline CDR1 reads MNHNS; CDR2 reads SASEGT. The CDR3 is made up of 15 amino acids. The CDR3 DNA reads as TGTGCCAGCAGCAATCCGGGACAGGGGGTTTCTGGCTACACCTTC. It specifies CASSNPGQGVSGYTF.

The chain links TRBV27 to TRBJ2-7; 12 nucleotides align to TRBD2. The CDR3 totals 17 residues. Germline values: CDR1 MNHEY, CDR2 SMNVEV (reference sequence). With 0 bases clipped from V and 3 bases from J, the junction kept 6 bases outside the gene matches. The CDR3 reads CASSLSRTSGENYEQYF. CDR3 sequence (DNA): TGTGCCAGCAGTTTATCGCGGACTAGCGGGGAGAACTACGAGCAGTACTTC.

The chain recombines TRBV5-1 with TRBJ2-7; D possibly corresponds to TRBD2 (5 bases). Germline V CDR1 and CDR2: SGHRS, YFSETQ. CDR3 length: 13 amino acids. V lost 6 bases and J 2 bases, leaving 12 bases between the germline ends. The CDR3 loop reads CASNPGIPYEQYF. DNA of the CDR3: TGCGCCAGCAACCCGGGAATACCCTACGAGCAGTACTTC.

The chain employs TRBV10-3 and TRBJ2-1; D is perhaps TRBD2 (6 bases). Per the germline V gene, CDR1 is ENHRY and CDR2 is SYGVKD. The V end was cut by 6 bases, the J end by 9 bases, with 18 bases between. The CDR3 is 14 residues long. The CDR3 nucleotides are TGTGCCATCAGAACGGGAGAAAGCTTCGGTGAGCAGTTCTTC. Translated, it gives CAIRTGESFGEQFF.

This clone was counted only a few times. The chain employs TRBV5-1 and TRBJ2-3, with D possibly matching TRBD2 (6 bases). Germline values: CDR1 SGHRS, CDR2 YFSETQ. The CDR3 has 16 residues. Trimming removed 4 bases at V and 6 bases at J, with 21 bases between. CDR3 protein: CASSGRFGGSVDTQYF. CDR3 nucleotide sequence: TGCGCCAGCAGCGGGAGGTTTGGGGGGTCCGTCGATACGCAGTATTTT.

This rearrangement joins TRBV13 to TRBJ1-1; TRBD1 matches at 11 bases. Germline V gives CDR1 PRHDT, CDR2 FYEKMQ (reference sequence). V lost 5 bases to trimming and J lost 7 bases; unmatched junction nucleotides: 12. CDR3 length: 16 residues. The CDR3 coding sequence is TGTGCCAGCAGCCCAGGACAGGGGGCTAATACCGGTGAAGCTTTCTTT. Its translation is CASSPGQGANTGEAFF.

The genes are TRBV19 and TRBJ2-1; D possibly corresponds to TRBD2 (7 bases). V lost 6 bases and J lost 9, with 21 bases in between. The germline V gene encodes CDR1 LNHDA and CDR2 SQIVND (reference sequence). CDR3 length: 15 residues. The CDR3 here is CASRPFGGREIEQFF. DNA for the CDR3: TGTGCCAGTAGGCCTTTTGGGGGGCGGGAGATTGAGCAGTTCTTC.

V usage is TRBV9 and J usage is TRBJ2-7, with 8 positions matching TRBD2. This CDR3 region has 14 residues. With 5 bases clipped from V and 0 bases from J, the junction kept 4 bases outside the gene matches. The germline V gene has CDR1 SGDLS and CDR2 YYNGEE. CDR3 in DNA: TGTGCCAGCAGTTCCGGGACTAGCTCCTACGAGCAGTACTTC. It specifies CASSSGTSSYEQYF.

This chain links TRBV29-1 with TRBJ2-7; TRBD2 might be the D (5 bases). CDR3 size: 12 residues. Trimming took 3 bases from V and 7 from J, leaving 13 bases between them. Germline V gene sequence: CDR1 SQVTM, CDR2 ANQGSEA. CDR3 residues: CSVDKVPGEQYF. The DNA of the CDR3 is TGCAGCGTTGATAAGGTCCCGGGGGAGCAGTACTTC.

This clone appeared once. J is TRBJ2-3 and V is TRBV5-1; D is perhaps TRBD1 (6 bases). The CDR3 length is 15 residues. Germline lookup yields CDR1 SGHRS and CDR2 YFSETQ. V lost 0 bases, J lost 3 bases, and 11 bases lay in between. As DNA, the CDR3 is TGCGCCAGCAGCTTGGGGGTGGGACAAACAGATACGCAGTATTTT. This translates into CASSLGVGQTDTQYF.

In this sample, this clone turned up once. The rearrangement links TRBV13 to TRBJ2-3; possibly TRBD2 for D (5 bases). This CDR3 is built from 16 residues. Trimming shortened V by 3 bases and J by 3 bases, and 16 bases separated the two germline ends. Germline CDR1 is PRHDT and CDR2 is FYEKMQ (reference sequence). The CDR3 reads CASSLGRALGTDTQYF. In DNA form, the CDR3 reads TGTGCCAGCAGCTTGGGGAGAGCCCTGGGGACAGATACGCAGTATTTT.

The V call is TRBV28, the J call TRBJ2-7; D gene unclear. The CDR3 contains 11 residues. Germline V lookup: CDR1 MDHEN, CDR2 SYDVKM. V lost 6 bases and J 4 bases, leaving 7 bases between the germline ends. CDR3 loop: CASRRLYEQYF. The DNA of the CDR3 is TGTGCCAGCAGGCGATTATACGAGCAGTACTTC.

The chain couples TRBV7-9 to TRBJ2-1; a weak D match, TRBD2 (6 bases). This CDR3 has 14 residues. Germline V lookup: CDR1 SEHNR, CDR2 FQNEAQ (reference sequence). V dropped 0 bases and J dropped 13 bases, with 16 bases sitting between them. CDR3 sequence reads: CASSLAGSGFYQFF. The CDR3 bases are TGTGCCAGCAGCTTAGCAGGTAGCGGATTCTATCAGTTCTTC.

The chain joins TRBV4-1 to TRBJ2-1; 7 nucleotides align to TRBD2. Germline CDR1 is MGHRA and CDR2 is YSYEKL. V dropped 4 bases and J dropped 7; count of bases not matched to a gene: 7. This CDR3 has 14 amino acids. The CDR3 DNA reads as TGCGCCAGCAGCCCCCGGGGAGGGACGAATGAGCAGTTCTTC. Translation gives CASSPRGGTNEQFF.